In this sample, the clone carrying this TCR beta chain turned up once. Trimming removed 3 bases from V and 0 bases from J, with 12 bases in between. The CDR3 is made up of 16 amino acids. Germline V gives CDR1 LNHDA, CDR2 SQIVND (reference sequence). Original processing methods: Amplification from reference gene primers served as the basis for estimated nucleated cell counts. TCRdb keeps only in-frame clones here, not all; method: immunoSEQ multiplex PCR. V and J calls and clone size are those listed in that table; D and trimming were worked out from the DNA. The sample yields approximately 30,000 clones, about 91% seen once. The data are from a study of blood T cell repertoires in COVID-19. Study details: The United States, Italy and Spain supplied acute and convalescent COVID-19 samples. The cDNA or gDNA used as material had been derived from T cells, B-cell-depleted T cells, or PBMCs.

The rearrangement links TRBV19 to TRBJ1-5, with D possibly being TRBD1 (5 bases). The specimen sequenced was peripheral blood. The receptor was isolated from a human donor with active COVID-19. The donor label of this sample is uncertain. Here the CDR3 DNA reads TGTGCCAGTAGTATTTATCAGGGATCTAGCAATCAGCCCCAGCATTTT. Translating it yields CASSIYQGSSNQPQHF.